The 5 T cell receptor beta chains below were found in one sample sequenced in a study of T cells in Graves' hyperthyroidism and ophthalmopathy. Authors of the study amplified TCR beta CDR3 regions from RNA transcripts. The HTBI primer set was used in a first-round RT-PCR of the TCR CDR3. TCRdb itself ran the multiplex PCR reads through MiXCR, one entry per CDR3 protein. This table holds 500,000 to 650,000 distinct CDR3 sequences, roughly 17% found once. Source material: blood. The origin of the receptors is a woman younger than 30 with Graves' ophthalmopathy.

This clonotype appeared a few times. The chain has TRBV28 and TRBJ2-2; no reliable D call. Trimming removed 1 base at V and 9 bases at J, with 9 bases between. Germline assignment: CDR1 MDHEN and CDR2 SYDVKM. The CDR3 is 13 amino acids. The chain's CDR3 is CASSLSGDRELFF. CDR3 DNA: TGTGCCAGCAGTTTATCTGGGGATAGGGAGCTGTTTTTT. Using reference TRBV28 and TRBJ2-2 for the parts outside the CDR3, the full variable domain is DVKVTQSSRYLVKRTGEKVFLECVQDMDHENMFWYRQDPGLGLRLIYFSYDVKMKEKGDIPEGYSVSREKKERFSLILESASTNQTSMYLCASSLSGDRELFFGEGSRLTVL.

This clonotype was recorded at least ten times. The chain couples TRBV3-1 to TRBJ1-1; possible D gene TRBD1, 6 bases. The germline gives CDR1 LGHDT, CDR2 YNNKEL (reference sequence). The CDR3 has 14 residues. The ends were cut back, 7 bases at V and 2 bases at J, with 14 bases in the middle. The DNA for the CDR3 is TGTGCCAGCAAAGCAACAGGGATCAACACTGAAGCTTTCTTT. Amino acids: CASKATGINTEAFF.

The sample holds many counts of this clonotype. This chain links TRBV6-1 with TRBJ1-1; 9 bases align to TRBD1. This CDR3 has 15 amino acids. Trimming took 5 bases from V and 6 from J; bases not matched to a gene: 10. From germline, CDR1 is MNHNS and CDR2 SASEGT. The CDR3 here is CASSTGDREIAEAFF. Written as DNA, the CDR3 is TGTGCCAGCAGTACGGGGGACAGGGAGATCGCTGAAGCTTTCTTT.

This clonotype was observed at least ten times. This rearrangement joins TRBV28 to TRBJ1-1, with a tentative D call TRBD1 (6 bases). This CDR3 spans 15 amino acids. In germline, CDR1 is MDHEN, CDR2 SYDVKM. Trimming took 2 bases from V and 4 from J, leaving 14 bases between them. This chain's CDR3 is CASSLPQGSGTEAFF. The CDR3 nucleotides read TGTGCCAGCAGTTTACCACAGGGCTCTGGCACTGAAGCTTTCTTT.

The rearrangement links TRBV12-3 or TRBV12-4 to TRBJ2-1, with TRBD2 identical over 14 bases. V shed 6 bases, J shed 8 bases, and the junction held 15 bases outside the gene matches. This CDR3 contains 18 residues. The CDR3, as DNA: TGTGCCAGCAGCGGCGGGGGCCCGGGACTAGCGGGAGTACATGAGCAGTTCTTC. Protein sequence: CASSGGGPGLAGVHEQFF.